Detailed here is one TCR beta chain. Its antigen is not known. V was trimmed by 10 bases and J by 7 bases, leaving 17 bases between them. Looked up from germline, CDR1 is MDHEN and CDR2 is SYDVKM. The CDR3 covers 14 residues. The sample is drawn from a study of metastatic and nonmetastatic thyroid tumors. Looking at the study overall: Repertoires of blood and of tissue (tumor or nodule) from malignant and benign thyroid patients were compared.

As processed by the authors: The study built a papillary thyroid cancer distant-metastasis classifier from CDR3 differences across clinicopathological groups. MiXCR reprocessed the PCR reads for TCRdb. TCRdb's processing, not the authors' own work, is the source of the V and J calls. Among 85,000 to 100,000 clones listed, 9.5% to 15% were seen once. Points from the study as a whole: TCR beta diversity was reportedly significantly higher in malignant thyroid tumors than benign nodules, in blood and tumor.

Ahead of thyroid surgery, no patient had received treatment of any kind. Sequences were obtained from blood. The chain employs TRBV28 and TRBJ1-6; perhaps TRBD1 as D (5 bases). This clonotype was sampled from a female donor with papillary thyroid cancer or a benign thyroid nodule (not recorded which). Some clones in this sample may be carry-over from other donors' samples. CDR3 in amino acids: CATDGGIGNSPLHF. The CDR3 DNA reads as TGTGCCACCGATGGGGGGATCGGGAATTCACCCCTCCACTTT.